This is a list of T cell receptor beta chains from one sample in a study of radiotherapy plus CTLA-4 blockade in lung cancer. The table came from immunoSEQ multiplex PCR; TCRdb's copy has only in-frame clones and leaves some out. The sample gives 50,000 to 60,000 clones, approximately 84% of which show up once; 6% to 7% is in the top ten. The specimen was peripheral blood, collected from a patient treated with radiotherapy plus ipilimumab. These receptors came from a human donor with non-small cell lung cancer whose response to radiotherapy plus ipilimumab could not be evaluated. Each CDR3 is given with its conserved first and last residue. The D gene is left open where the match is weak. Size values are once, few and many counts, or a class for expanded clones, and some rows have none.

v_call: TRBV5-6; clone_size: -; d_call: -; j_call: TRBJ2-7; cdr3_nt: TGTGCCAGCAGCTTCGGGACACCCAGGAGAGAGCAGTACTTC; cdr3_aa: CASSFGTPRREQYF
v_call: TRBV5-6; clone_size: -; d_call: -; j_call: TRBJ2-5; cdr3_nt: TGTGCCAGCAGCTTGGCTGGGGCGCGGGAGACCCAGTACTTC; cdr3_aa: CASSLAGARETQYF
v_call: TRBV9; clone_size: -; d_call: -; j_call: TRBJ1-4; cdr3_nt: TGTGCCAGCAGCGTAGCTAATGCGGGGAATGAAAAACTGTTTTTT; cdr3_aa: CASSVANAGNEKLFF
v_call: TRBV12-5; clone_size: -; d_call: -; j_call: TRBJ2-2; cdr3_nt: TGTGCTAGTGGTTACTTCCAAAAGGGGGCCGGGGAGCTGTTTTTT; cdr3_aa: CASGYFQKGAGELFF
v_call: TRBV11-2; clone_size: -; d_call: -; j_call: TRBJ2-3; cdr3_nt: TGTGCCAGCAGCTCCCGACAGTACACAGATACGCAGTATTTT; cdr3_aa: CASSSRQYTDTQYF
v_call: TRBV7-9; clone_size: -; d_call: -; j_call: TRBJ1-2; cdr3_nt: TGTGCCAGCAGCTTAGGGGGGCAGGGCCAAGGTGGCTACACCTTC; cdr3_aa: CASSLGGQGQGGYTF
v_call: TRBV11-3; clone_size: -; d_call: TRBD1; j_call: TRBJ2-1; cdr3_nt: TGTGCCAGCAGCGGACAGGGGGCCTTGGATGAGCAGTTCTTC; cdr3_aa: CASSGQGALDEQFF
v_call: TRBV9; clone_size: -; d_call: TRBD2; j_call: TRBJ2-3; cdr3_nt: TGTGCCAGCAGCGTAGACGGGAGGGCCGCAGATACGCAGTATTTT; cdr3_aa: CASSVDGRAADTQYF
v_call: TRBV6-5; clone_size: -; d_call: TRBD2; j_call: TRBJ2-1; cdr3_nt: TGTGCCAGCAGTTACCAAGGGCGGGGGGCCTACAATGAGCAGTTCTTC; cdr3_aa: CASSYQGRGAYNEQFF
v_call: TRBV19; clone_size: few; d_call: TRBD2; j_call: TRBJ2-5; cdr3_nt: TGTGCGCAGTGGAGGGTAGTAGCGGGGGGCCCGCTGCCCCAGTACTTC; cdr3_aa: CAQWRVVAGGPLPQYF
v_call: TRBV10-3; clone_size: -; d_call: -; j_call: TRBJ2-7; cdr3_nt: TGTGCCATCAGTGAACAGGACAAATTAATTTACGAGCAGTACTTC; cdr3_aa: CAISEQDKLIYEQYF
v_call: TRBV5-6; clone_size: once; d_call: TRBD1; j_call: TRBJ2-3; cdr3_nt: TGTGCCAGCAGCCTTCCGGGACAGTTTGTTGCAGATACGCAGTATTTT; cdr3_aa: CASSLPGQFVADTQYF